This section outlines one T cell receptor (beta chain) sequence together with its context. This entry comes from a study of blood T cell repertoires in COVID-19. At the level of the study: Samples representing acute and convalescent COVID-19 were sourced from the United States, Italy and Spain. PBMCs, B-cell-depleted T cells, or T cells provided the cDNA or gDNA that made up the material.

V lost 5 bases and J 2 bases, leaving 15 bases between the germline ends. The V gene's germline CDR1 is SGHRS and CDR2 YFSETQ. The CDR3 runs 15 residues. In the original processing: Reference gene primer amplification yielded estimated nucleated cell counts. Profiling relied on immunoSEQ multiplex PCR, and the TCRdb table lists in-frame clones only, not all of them. V, J and clone size derive from that table, while D and trimming were established from the DNA sequence. In the table there are roughly 250,000 clones, roughly 84% of which are singletons. The chain carries TRBV5-1 and TRBJ2-3, with D perhaps TRBD2 (6 bases). Source material: peripheral blood. The receptor was derived from a woman aged 40 to 50 who had recovered from COVID-19. The chain's CDR3 is CASRPRDWDTDTQYF. DNA of the CDR3: TGCGCCAGCAGACCCCGGGACTGGGACACAGATACGCAGTATTTT.